The 10 T cell receptor beta chains listed next were all sequenced from one sample in a study of blood T cell repertoires in COVID-19. Sequencing was performed with immunoSEQ multiplex PCR; in TCRdb, only in-frame clones are kept and a portion is missing. The sample comprises about 120,000 clones, about three quarters of which are singletons, and under 2.5% rests with the top ten. Sequences were obtained from peripheral blood. Every receptor here comes from a woman in her seventies with acute or convalescent COVID-19.

This chain joins TRBV7-6 and TRBJ1-1; a possible D gene is TRBD1 (5 bases). The germline V gene has CDR1 SGHVS and CDR2 FNYEAQ. The CDR3 extends over 14 amino acids. Trimming cost V 1 base and J 9 bases, with 15 bases left between them. CDR3 region: CASSLVARVDQAFF. Written as DNA, the CDR3 is TGTGCCAGCAGCTTAGTGGCCAGGGTGGATCAAGCTTTCTTT.

V gene TRBV18 combines with J gene TRBJ1-3; 9 positions match TRBD1. Germline V gene sequence: CDR1 KGHSH, CDR2 LQKENI. The V and J ends lost 6 bases and 8 bases, in that order; junction bases with no gene match: 8. This CDR3 has 14 residues. CDR3 in DNA: TGTGCCAGCTCCCCCGGGACAGGGACGGACACCATATATTTT. Translated, it gives CASSPGTGTDTIYF. Looking up the rest from reference TRBV18 and TRBJ1-3 gives the full variable domain: NAGVMQNPRHLVRRRGQEARLRCSPMKGHSHVYWYRQLPEEGLKFMVYLQKENIIDESGMPKERFSAEFPKEGPSILRIQQVVRGDSAAYFCASSPGTGTDTIYFGEGSWLTVV.

This chain links TRBV28 with TRBJ2-1; maybe TRBD2 (6 bases). CDR3 length equals 14 residues. V gave up 2 bases and J gave up 13 bases, with 18 bases separating them. Per germline, CDR1 MDHEN and CDR2 SYDVKM. DNA for the CDR3: TGTGCCAGCAGTTTACGATGGGACTCCGAGATACAGTTCTTC. Amino acid sequence: CASSLRWDSEIQFF.

V and J are TRBV19 and TRBJ2-7; D may be TRBD2 (6 bases). The CDR3 covers 13 residues. Germline CDR1 is LNHDA and CDR2 is SQIVND (reference sequence). V lost 1 base to trimming and J lost 4 bases, with 8 bases between them. The CDR3 reads CASSIAGEYEQYF. In DNA, the CDR3 is TGTGCCAGTAGTATAGCGGGAGAGTACGAGCAGTACTTC.

This chain uses TRBV19 with TRBJ2-7, with D perhaps TRBD1 (6 bases). Deletions cut 5 bases from V and 5 bases from J, with 13 bases between. Looked up from germline, CDR1 is LNHDA and CDR2 is SQIVND (reference sequence). This CDR3 is built from 13 residues. CDR3 region: CASSYRVGDEQYF. In DNA, the CDR3 is TGTGCCAGTAGTTACAGGGTCGGGGACGAGCAGTACTTC.

The V call is TRBV6-5, the J call TRBJ1-2, with no clear D. Trimming shortened V by 8 bases and J by 0 bases, and 13 bases separated the two germline ends. Germline CDR1 is MNHEY and CDR2 is SVGAGI. The CDR3 consists of 14 residues. CDR3 loop: CASGSGKPNYGYTF. CDR3 nucleotide sequence: TGTGCCAGCGGGTCCGGGAAGCCTAACTATGGCTACACCTTC.

The chain is built from TRBV28 and TRBJ2-1; 13 bases align to TRBD2. V was clipped by 2 bases and J by 3 bases; unmatched bases: 7. Germline assignment: CDR1 MDHEN and CDR2 SYDVKM. This CDR3 is built from 18 residues. The DNA for the CDR3 is TGTGCCAGCAGTTTAACCGGGACTAGCGGGAAGTTCTACAATGAGCAGTTCTTC. Translation gives CASSLTGTSGKFYNEQFF.

The chain recombines TRBV29-1 with TRBJ2-1; 7 bases align to TRBD2. CDR1 and CDR2 from the germline V gene are SQVTM and ANQGSEA. The length of the CDR3 is 13 residues. The trim removed 4 bases at V and 4 bases at J, leaving 4 bases unmatched. The CDR3 spells CSVAGEGYNEQFF. CDR3 coding DNA: TGCAGCGTTGCCGGGGAGGGGTACAATGAGCAGTTCTTC.

The chain uses TRBV10-3 and TRBJ2-2; D not certain. This CDR3 region has 15 residues. V lost 10 bases and J 0 bases, leaving 15 bases between the germline ends. Germline CDR1 is ENHRY and CDR2 is SYGVKD. Written as DNA, the CDR3 is TGTGCCACCGGCCGTGGCGGAACGAACACCGGGGAGCTGTTTTTT. It translates to CATGRGGTNTGELFF.

This chain uses TRBV5-1 with TRBJ1-3, with TRBD1 as a possible D gene (5 bases). This CDR3 has 15 residues. Trimming stripped 0 bases from V and 2 bases from J, with 9 bases between. Germline CDR1 reads SGHRS; CDR2 reads YFSETQ. The CDR3 loop is CASSLAGTPGNTIYF. Here the CDR3 DNA reads TGCGCCAGCAGCTTGGCCGGGACTCCTGGAAACACCATATATTTT.